This TCR beta chain was sequenced in a study of blood T cell repertoires in COVID-19 (dated by TCRdb to 2019 to 2021). Regarding the complete study: Collaborator samples came from the United States, Italy and Spain and covered acute and convalescent phases of COVID-19. The repertoires were made available in a free public database intended to serve as a resource for research on the immune response to SARS-CoV-2. Sample metadata almost always included a de-identified subject ID, COVID-19 status, age in years and sex. Samples were obtained from the ongoing ImmuneRACE study (first 160 participants) and from roughly 1,300 subjects provided by 6 global collaborators. Subjects who had been exposed to COVID-19, were actively infected with it, or had recovered from it provided the deeply sampled blood TCRbeta repertoires that made up the dataset. The prospective study material was composed of cDNA or gDNA derived from T cells, B-cell-depleted T cells, or PBMCs. Where available, HLA class I and class II types were obtained from metadata supplied by the sample provider rather than from assay-based typing. The paper's findings and limits, for the study overall: How much clinical and demographic metadata was included differed by source and by participant, and the metadata was provided uncurated.

V is reduced by 0 bases and J by 8 bases, leaving a spacing of 14 bases between them. Taken from the germline V gene, the CDR1 and CDR2 loops are SGDLS and YYNGEE. The CDR3 has 14 amino acids, counting the end cysteine and phenylalanine. CDR3 DNA is the only sequence kept; it has 42 bases, read in frame from the first base. The immunoSEQ Assay, a bias-controlled multiplex PCR, was used to amplify TCRbeta CDR3 regions from genomic DNA. From the authors' description of their analysis: The number of nucleated cells in each sample was estimated by amplification of reference gene primers within the assay. To quantify the absolute abundance of each unique TCRbeta CDR3 rearrangement, sequence reads were collapsed and filtered. For each sample, productive Simpson clonality was calculated by taking the square root of Simpson's diversity index across productive rearrangements. TCRdb obtained this table from immuneACCESS and retained in-frame rearrangements with V and J assigned. These tables miss some clones; where compared with another copy, unresolved V genes account for less than half of the shortfall, and the remainder is unexplained. D and trimming were read from the DNA, whereas the V and J calls and clone size are those reported in that table. This sample comprises 130,000 or so clones, approximately 80% of them detected only once. 9% to 15% of the sample lies in the top ten.

As regards this clone: Its antigen specificity is not known. No much larger clone is present one base from it, and per-base qualities are unavailable.

Whole blood was collected in K2EDTA tubes by collaborating institutions according to the institutions' own protocols. For TCRbeta analysis, collaborator samples were shipped as frozen whole blood, as isolated PBMCs, or as DNA extracted from either sample type. The chain is assembled from TRBV9 and TRBJ1-1; a tentative D match to TRBD1 spans 5 bases. The origin of this receptor is a woman aged 55 to 70 with acute or convalescent COVID-19. The material sequenced was peripheral blood. The sequenced DNA is TGTGCCAGCAGCGTAGGCCTCGTGGGGCGGGAAGCTTTCTTT. The encoded protein is CASSVGLVGREAFF.